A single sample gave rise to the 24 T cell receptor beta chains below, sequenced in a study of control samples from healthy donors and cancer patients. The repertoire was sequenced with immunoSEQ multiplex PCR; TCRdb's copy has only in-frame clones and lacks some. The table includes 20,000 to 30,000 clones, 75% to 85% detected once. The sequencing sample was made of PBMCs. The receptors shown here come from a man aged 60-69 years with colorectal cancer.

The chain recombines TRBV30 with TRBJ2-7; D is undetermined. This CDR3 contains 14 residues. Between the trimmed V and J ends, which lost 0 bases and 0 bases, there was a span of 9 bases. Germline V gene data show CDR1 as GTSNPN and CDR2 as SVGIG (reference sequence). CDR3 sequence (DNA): TGTGCCTGGAGTGTCTCGCGAAGCTCCTACGAGCAGTACTTC. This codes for CAWSVSRSSYEQYF.

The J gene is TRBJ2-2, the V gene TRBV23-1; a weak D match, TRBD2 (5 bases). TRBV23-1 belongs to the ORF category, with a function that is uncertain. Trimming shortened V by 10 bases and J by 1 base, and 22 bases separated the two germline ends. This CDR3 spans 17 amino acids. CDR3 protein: CATEFPPLAGNTGELFF. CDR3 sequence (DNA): TGCGCCACCGAGTTTCCACCTCTAGCAGGGAACACCGGGGAGCTGTTTTTT.

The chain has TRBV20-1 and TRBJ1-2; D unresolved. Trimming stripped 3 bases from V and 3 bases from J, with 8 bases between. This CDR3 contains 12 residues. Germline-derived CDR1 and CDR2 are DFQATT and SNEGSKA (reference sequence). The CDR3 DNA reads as TGCAGTGCTAGTAAGACGGACTATGGCTACACCTTC. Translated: CSASKTDYGYTF.

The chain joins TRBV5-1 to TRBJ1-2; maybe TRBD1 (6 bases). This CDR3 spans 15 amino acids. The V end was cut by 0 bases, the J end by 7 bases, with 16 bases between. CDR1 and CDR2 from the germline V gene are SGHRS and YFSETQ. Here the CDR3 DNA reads TGCGCCAGCAGCTTGGCCAGTCTGGGGGCACTTGGCTACACCTTC. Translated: CASSLASLGALGYTF. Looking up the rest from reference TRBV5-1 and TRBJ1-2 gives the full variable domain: KAGVTQTPRYLIKTRGQQVTLSCSPISGHRSVSWYQQTPGQGLQFLFEYFSETQRNKGNFPGRFSGRQFSNSRSEMNVSTLELGDSALYLCASSLASLGALGYTFGSGTRLTVV.

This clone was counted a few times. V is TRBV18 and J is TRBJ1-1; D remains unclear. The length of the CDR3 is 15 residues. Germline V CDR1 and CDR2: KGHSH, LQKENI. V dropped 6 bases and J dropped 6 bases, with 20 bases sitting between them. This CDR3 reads CASSKIGYGVAEAFF. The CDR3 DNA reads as TGTGCCAGCTCCAAAATAGGGTATGGGGTGGCTGAAGCTTTCTTT.

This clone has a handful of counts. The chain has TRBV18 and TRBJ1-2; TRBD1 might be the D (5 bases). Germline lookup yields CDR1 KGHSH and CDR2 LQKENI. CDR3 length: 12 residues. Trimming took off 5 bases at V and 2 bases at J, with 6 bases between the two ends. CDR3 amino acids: CASSEGNYGYTF. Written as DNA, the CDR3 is TGTGCCAGCTCAGAGGGGAACTATGGCTACACCTTC. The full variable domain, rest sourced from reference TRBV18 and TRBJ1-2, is NAGVMQNPRHLVRRRGQEARLRCSPMKGHSHVYWYRQLPEEGLKFMVYLQKENIIDESGMPKERFSAEFPKEGPSILRIQQVVRGDSAAYFCASSEGNYGYTFGSGTRLTVV.

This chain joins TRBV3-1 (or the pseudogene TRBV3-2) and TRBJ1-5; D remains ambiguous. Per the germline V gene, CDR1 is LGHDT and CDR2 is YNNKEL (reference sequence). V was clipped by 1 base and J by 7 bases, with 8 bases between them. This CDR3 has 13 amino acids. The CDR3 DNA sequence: TGTGCCAGCAGCCAAGGGGAGAGACAGCCCCAGCATTTT. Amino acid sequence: CASSQGERQPQHF.

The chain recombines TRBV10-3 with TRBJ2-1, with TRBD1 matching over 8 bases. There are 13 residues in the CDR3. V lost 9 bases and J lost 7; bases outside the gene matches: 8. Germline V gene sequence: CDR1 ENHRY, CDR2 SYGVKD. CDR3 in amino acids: CAIQGGGMNEQFF. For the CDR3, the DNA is TGTGCCATACAGGGGGGTGGAATGAATGAGCAGTTCTTC.

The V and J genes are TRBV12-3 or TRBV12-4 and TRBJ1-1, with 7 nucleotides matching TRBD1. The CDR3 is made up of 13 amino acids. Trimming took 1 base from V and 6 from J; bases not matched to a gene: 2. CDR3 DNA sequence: TGTGCCAGCAGTTTAGGACAGGGAGCTGAAGCTTTCTTT. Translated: CASSLGQGAEAFF.

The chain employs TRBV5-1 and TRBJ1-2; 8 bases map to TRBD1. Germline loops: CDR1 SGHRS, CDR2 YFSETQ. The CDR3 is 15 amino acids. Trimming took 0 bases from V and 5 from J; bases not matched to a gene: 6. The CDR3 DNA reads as TGCGCCAGCAGCTTGGGGCAGGGGGCAGGGTATGGCTACACCTTC. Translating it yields CASSLGQGAGYGYTF. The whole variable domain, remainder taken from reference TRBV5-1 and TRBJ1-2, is KAGVTQTPRYLIKTRGQQVTLSCSPISGHRSVSWYQQTPGQGLQFLFEYFSETQRNKGNFPGRFSGRQFSNSRSEMNVSTLELGDSALYLCASSLGQGAGYGYTFGSGTRLTVV.

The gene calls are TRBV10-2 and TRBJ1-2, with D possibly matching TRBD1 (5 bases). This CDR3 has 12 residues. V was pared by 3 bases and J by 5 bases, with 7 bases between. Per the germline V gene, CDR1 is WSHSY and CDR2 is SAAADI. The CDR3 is CASSEWGYGYTF. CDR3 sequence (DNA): TGCGCCAGCAGTGAATGGGGGTATGGCTACACCTTC.

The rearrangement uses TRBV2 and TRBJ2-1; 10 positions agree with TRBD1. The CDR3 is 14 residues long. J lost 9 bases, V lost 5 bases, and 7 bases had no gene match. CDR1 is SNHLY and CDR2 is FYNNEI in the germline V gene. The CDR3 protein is CASSYLRDRGEQFF. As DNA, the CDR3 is TGTGCCAGCAGTTACCTCCGGGACAGGGGTGAGCAGTTCTTC. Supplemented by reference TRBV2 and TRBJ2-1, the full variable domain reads EPEVTQTPSHQVTQMGQEVILRCVPISNHLYFYWYRQILGQKVEFLVSFYNNEISEKSEIFDDQFSVERPDGSNFTLKIRSTKLEDSAMYFCASSYLRDRGEQFFGPGTRLTVL.

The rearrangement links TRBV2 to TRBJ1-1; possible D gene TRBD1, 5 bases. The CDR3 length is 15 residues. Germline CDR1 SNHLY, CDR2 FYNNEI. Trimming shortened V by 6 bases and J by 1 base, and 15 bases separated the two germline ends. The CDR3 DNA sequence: TGTGCCAGCAGACCTTGGGGGGGGACGAACACTGAAGCTTTCTTT. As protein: CASRPWGGTNTEAFF.

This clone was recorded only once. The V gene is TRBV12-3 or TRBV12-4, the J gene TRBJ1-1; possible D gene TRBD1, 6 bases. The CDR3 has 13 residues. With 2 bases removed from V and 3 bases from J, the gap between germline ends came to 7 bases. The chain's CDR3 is CASSLHRDTEAFF. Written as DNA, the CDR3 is TGTGCCAGCAGTTTACACAGGGACACTGAAGCTTTCTTT.

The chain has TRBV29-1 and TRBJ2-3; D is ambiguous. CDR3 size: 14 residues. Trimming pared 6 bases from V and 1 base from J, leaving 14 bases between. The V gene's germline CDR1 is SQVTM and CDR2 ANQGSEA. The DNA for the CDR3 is TGCAGCGTCGATCCAGAGGCAGGCACAGATACGCAGTATTTT. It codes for CSVDPEAGTDTQYF.

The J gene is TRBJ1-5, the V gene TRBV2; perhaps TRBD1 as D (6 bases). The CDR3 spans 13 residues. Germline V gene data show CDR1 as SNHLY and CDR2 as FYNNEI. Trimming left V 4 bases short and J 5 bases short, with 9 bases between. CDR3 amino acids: CASSATGYQPQHF. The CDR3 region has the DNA TGTGCCAGCAGTGCCACAGGGTATCAGCCCCAGCATTTT.

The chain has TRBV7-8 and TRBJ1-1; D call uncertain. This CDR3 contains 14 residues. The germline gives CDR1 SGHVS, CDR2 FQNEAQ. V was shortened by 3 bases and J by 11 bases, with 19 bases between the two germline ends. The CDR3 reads CASSFTDETKRAFF. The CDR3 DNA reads TGTGCCAGCAGCTTCACAGATGAGACAAAGAGGGCTTTCTTT.

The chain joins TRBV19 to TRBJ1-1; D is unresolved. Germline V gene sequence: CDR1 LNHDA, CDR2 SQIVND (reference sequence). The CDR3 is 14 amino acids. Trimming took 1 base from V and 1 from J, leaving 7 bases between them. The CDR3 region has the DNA TGTGCCAGTAGTATAGTCGCAGGGAACACTGAAGCTTTCTTT. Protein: CASSIVAGNTEAFF.

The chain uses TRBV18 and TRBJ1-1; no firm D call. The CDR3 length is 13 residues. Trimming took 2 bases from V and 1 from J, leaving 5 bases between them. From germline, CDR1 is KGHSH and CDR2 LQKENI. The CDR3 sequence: CASSPLQNTEAFF. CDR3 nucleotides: TGTGCCAGCTCACCATTACAGAACACTGAAGCTTTCTTT.

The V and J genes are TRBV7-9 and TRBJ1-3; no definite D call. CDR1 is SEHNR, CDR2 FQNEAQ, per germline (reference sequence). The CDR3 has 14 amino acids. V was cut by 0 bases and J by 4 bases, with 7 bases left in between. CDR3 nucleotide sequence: TGTGCCAGCAGCTTAGCGGGATCCGGAAACACCATATATTTT. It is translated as CASSLAGSGNTIYF.

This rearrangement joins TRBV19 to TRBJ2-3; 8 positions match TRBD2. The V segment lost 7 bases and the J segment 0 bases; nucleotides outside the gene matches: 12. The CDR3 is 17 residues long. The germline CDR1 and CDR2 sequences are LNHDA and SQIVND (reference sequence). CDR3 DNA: TGTGCCAGTACCGATCGGGGGGGCTTTAGTAGCACAGATACGCAGTATTTT. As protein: CASTDRGGFSSTDTQYF.

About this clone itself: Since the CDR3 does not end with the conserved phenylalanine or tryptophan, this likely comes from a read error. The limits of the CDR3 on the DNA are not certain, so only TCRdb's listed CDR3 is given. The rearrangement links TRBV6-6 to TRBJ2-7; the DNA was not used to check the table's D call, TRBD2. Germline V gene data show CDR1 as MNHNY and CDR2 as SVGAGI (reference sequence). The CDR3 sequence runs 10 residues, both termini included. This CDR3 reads CASSYPPAGG.

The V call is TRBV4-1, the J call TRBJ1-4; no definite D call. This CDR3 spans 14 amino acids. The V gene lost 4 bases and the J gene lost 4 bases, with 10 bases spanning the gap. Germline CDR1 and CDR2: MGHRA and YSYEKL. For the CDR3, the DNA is TGCGCCAGCAGCCCCGACAAGCTTAATGAAAAACTGTTTTTT. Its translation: CASSPDKLNEKLFF.

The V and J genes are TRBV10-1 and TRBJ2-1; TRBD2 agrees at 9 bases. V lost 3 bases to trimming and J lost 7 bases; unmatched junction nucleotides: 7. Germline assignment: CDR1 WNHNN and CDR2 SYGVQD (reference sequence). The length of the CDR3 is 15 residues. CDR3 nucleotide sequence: TGCGCCAGCAGTGATGCCAGCGGGGGGTTTAATGAGCAGTTCTTC. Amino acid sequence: CASSDASGGFNEQFF.